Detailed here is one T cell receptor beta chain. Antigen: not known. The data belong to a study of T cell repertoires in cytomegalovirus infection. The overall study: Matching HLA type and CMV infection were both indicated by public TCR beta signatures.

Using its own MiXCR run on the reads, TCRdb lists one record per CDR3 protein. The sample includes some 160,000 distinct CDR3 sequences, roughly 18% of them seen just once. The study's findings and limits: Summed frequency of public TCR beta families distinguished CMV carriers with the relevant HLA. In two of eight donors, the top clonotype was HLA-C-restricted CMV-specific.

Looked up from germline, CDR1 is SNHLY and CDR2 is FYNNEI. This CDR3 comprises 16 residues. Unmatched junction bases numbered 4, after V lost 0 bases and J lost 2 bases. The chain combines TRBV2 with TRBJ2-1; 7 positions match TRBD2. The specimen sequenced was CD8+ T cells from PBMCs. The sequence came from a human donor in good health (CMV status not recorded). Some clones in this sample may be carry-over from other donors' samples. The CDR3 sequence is CASSEARREPYNEQFF. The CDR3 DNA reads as TGTGCCAGCAGTGAAGCGAGGCGGGAGCCCTACAATGAGCAGTTCTTC.